These 4 T cell receptor beta chains came from one sample sequenced in a study of T cells in Graves' hyperthyroidism and ophthalmopathy. RNA transcripts yielded amplified TCR beta CDR3 regions. TCR CDR3 underwent first-round RT-PCR with the HTBI primer set. TCRdb re-derived calls from the multiplex PCR reads in MiXCR, one entry per CDR3 protein. This table holds some 570,000 distinct CDR3 sequences, roughly 17% found once. The sequenced sample consisted of blood. Receptor source: a woman between 18 and 30 years old with Graves' ophthalmopathy.

A remark on this clonotype: An end of the junction differs from the germline gene, which may be a read error. The chain combines TRBV11-3 with TRBJ2-2; D remains unclear. The V gene's germline CDR1 is SGHNT and CDR2 YENEEA. The CDR3 extends over 15 amino acids. CDR3 DNA: TGTGTCAGCAGCTTAGTCGGCGCTGATACCGGGGAGCTGTTTTTT. Translation: CVSSLVGADTGELFF.

The chain couples TRBV20-1 to TRBJ1-5; tentative D call: TRBD1 (6 bases). Germline-derived CDR1 and CDR2 are DFQATT and SNEGSKA (reference sequence). The germline V and J ends were trimmed by 4 bases and 4 bases, with 11 bases remaining between them. The length of the CDR3 is 13 residues. The CDR3 region has the DNA TGCAGTGCTACATTGGACAGAAATCAGCCCCAGCATTTT. Residues: CSATLDRNQPQHF.

This clonotype was counted at least ten times. The rearrangement links TRBV28 to TRBJ1-1; no definite D call. Trimming left V 7 bases short and J 4 bases short, with 16 bases between. Germline assignment: CDR1 MDHEN and CDR2 SYDVKM. The CDR3 loop spans 14 amino acids. The CDR3 loop is CASTGRRVGTEAFF. The CDR3 DNA reads as TGTGCCAGCACGGGTAGGCGAGTTGGCACTGAAGCTTTCTTT.

This chain uses TRBV30 with TRBJ2-2, with D maybe TRBD1 (5 bases). This CDR3 region has 15 residues. Trimming left V 3 bases short and J 1 base short, with 12 bases between. The germline V gene encodes CDR1 GTSNPN and CDR2 SVGIG (reference sequence). DNA for the CDR3: TGTGCCTGGAGGACGGCAGGGTGGAACACCGGGGAGCTGTTTTTT. It translates to CAWRTAGWNTGELFF.